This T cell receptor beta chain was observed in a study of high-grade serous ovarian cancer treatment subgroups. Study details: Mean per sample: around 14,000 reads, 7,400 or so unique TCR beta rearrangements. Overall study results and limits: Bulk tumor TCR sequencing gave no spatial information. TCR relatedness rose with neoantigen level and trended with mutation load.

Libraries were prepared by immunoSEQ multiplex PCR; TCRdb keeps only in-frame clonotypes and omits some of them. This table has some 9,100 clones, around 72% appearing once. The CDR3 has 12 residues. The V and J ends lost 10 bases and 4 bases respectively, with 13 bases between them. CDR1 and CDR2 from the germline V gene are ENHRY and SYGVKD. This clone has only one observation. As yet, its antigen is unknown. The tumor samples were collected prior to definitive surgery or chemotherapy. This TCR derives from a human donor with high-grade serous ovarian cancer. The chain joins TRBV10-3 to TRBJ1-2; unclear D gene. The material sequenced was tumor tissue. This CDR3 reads CASHGFSYGYTF. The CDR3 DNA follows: TGTGCCAGCCACGGTTTCTCCTATGGCTACACCTTC.